This entry lists 8 T cell receptor beta chains sequenced from one sample in a study of CXCR3-negative and CXCR3-positive naive CD8 T cells. 5' RACE with UMI labels generated the TRB cDNA libraries. TCRdb reprocessed the 5' RACE reads and reports one entry per CDR3 protein, with no DNA. The sample features 50,000 to 75,000 distinct CDR3 sequences, with around 4% in its top ten. Sequenced input: naive CXCR3- CD8+ T cells from blood. The subset: CD45RO-CCR7+CD27+CD95- naive CD8+ T cells lacking CXCR3 (TNR3-). The receptors stem from a human donor in good health. Some clones in this sample may be carry-over from other donors' samples.

The rearrangement joins TRBV29-1 to TRBJ2-3. Germline V CDR1 and CDR2: SQVTM, ANQGSEA. The CDR3 consists of 13 residues. Here the CDR3 reads CSVEVERGDTQYF.

This rearrangement joins TRBV12-3 or TRBV12-4 to TRBJ2-7; TCRdb selects TRBD1, and the lack of DNA leaves this call unchecked. The length of the CDR3 is 12 residues. The CDR3 protein is CASMGGPREQYF.

The chain has TRBV29-1 and TRBJ2-7; the D gene TCRdb calls, TRBD2, cannot be checked with no DNA. Germline assignment: CDR1 SQVTM and CDR2 ANQGSEA. The length of the CDR3 is 14 residues. CDR3 residues: CSVDQTGDFYEQYF.

The chain uses TRBV4-3 and TRBJ2-7; the D call of TRBD1 rests on TCRdb alone, since no DNA is present to check it. CDR3 length: 14 residues. Germline values: CDR1 LGHNA, CDR2 YSLEER. CDR3 protein: CASSQATGYYEQYF.

The genes are TRBV5-6 and TRBJ2-3; the TCRdb call, TRBD2, lacks DNA for checking. Germline CDR1 SGHDT, CDR2 YYEEEE. The CDR3 is 16 residues long. The chain's CDR3 is CASSLGSRGAGYTQYF.

The chain joins TRBV7-9 to TRBJ2-1; the D gene TCRdb calls, TRBD1, cannot be checked with no DNA. This CDR3 has 16 residues. Germline CDR1 SEHNR, CDR2 FQNEAQ (reference sequence). CDR3 region: CASSPTQANSYNEQFF.

The chain couples TRBV29-1 to TRBJ2-1; TCRdb proposes TRBD1, but this gene call is untestable without DNA. The CDR3 runs 16 residues. Germline-derived CDR1 and CDR2 are SQVTM and ANQGSEA. CDR3 sequence reads: CSVEGQGGATDNEQFF.

The chain joins TRBV27 to TRBJ2-1; TCRdb's assignment of TRBD2 cannot be checked, as there is no DNA. Germline CDR1 reads MNHEY; CDR2 reads SMNVEV (reference sequence). The CDR3 has 12 amino acids. The CDR3 sequence: CASSGTNNEQFF.